This TCR beta chain was observed in a study of graft-versus-host responses after intestinal transplantation. Across the study: All recipients got anti-thymocyte globulin induction, then tacrolimus and steroids for roughly three years.

Study results and caveats: When patients had graft-donor T cell macrochimerism, their allografts held high graft-versus-host to host-versus-graft clonal ratios. Researchers found GvH clones in recipient marrow, and some showed up first in ileum or blood.

V shed 4 bases and J shed 2 bases, with 8 bases lying between them. The CDR3 totals 14 residues. In germline, CDR1 is MNHEY, CDR2 SMNVEV (reference sequence). Concerning this clone itself: Its antigen is undetermined.

The data were produced by immunoSEQ multiplex PCR, yet TCRdb's version contains in-frame clones alone and is incomplete. The profile shows some 100,000 clones, about nine tenths of them singletons. The chain employs TRBV27 and TRBJ2-2; D not certain. The sample in question was unstimulated CD8+ T cells sorted from spleen or lymph node cells, obtained before transplant. This TCR derives from a human donor who was the organ donor for an intestinal transplant. CDR3 nucleotide sequence: TGTGCCAGCAGTTCTTTAAGCAACACCGGGGAGCTGTTTTTT. This codes for CASSSLSNTGELFF.